Below, one TCR beta chain is given with its context. The antigen it recognizes is unknown. Qualities for individual bases were not recorded, and no much larger clone is one base off. The CDR3 regions of human TCRbeta chains were analyzed by immunosequencing. The study's processing was this. TCRs in the repertoires were compared against a reference library of SARS-CoV-2-specific TCRs that had been generated with the MIRA antigen-specificity platform. Breadth was defined as the fraction of unique TCRs that were SARS-CoV-2-associated. Depth was defined as the fraction of total T cells that were SARS-CoV-2-associated. Using the MIRA data, each spike-specific TCR was mapped to the spike region that the TCR reacts to and placed in a CD4 or CD8 class. Log10-transformed breadth and depth values were compared by one-way ANOVA with Sidak's multiple comparisons tests. TCRdb retrieved this table from immuneACCESS and kept in-frame rearrangements only. Not all clones are present; in checked studies, unresolved V genes account for under half, and no reason is known for the remainder. V, J and clone size are those of that table, while D and trimming were read from the DNA. This sample gives 150,000 to 200,000 clones in total; 85% to 90% of them show up just once. 3.5% to 5.5% of the sample lies in the top ten.

What the time point label conveys for this sample: about 28 days (+/-7) after the second vaccine dose. Explained via the paper, the treatment or condition label denotes: meningococcal conjugate vaccine given as trial control. Samples from vaccinated people were obtained from the UK trials COV001 and COV002, which included a single-blind randomized controlled phase 2/3 trial of AZD1222 (ChAdOx1 nCoV-19) in healthy adults. For TCRbeta chain sequencing, PBMC samples were collected from trial participants at day 0 and at day 28 after the second dose. The record originates from a study of T cell responses to AZD1222 COVID-19 vaccine (dated by TCRdb to the early 2020s). As for the study more broadly: A total of 233 trial participants underwent TCR sequencing, of whom some 210 received two doses of AZD1222 and some 26 received two doses of the MenACWY control vaccine. Trial participants were enrolled by age into subgroups of 18-55, 56-69 and 70-plus years, and around 150, 28 and 57 TCR-sequenced participants, respectively, were included in these subgroups.

CDR1 SEHNR and CDR2 FQNEAQ were looked up in the germline V gene (reference sequence). V is pared back by 2 bases and J by 7 bases, with 17 bases lying between the germline termini. Taken from cysteine to phenylalanine, the CDR3 has 16 residues. Just the 48-base CDR3 DNA is kept, in frame starting at base 1. Overall results and qualifications from the work: After two AZD1222 doses, spike-specific TCR breadth and depth were significantly higher than at day 0 and than in MenACWY recipients. CD4 TCRs associated with the vaccine covered the entire spike protein, and the dominant responses were in regions 160-218 and 743-854. Because no samples from the day 14 peak response were available, repertoires could be characterized only after the peak T cell response. The 56-69-year group was small, and its depth increase did not reach significance, likely because of low power. Conclusions about previously exposed vaccinees were limited because only a handful of AZD1222 recipients were SARS-CoV-2 seropositive at baseline. Reportedly, almost half of the unique spike-specific TCRs recognized epitopes lying outside the regions that are mutated in the B.1.351 and B.1.1.7 variants. Most participants were white British and females outnumbered males, and the authors suggested that clonal diversity may have been underestimated.

The TCR sequence derives from an adult who received the MenACWY meningococcal vaccine as a control. The sequenced sample was peripheral blood, obtained 28 days after the second dose of the MenACWY control vaccine. This chain is built from TRBV7-9 and TRBJ1-4; the D region possibly corresponds to TRBD1 (5 bases align). The DNA is as follows: TGTGCCAGCAGCTTATGGCTGGGGGATCAGGCTGAAAAACTGTTTTTT. This sequence encodes CASSLWLGDQAEKLFF. Reference TRBV7-9 and TRBJ1-4 proteins supply the regions before and after the CDR3; the full variable domain is: DTGVSQNPRHKITKRGQNVTFRCDPISEHNRLYWYRQTLGQGPEFLTYFQNEAQLEKSRLLSDRFSAERPKGSFSTLEIQRTEQGDSAMYLCASSLWLGDQAEKLFFGSGTQLSVL.